Shown below are 4 T cell receptor beta chains from a single sample sequenced in a study of CD8 T cells in Susac syndrome. An input of roughly 0.5 to 1 ug of RNA was subjected to reverse transcription using random hexamers. One entry per CDR3 protein, called by TCRdb with MiXCR from the immunoSEQ multiplex PCR reads. This sample has approximately 220,000 distinct CDR3 sequences, with 80% to 95% found just once. Sequenced input: CD8+ T cells from PBMCs. Source of these receptors: a human donor with multiple sclerosis.

The chain links TRBV29-1 to TRBJ2-2, with TRBD1 as a possible D gene (6 bases). The germline CDR1 and CDR2 sequences are SQVTM and ANQGSEA. CDR3 length: 16 amino acids. V was clipped by 0 bases and J by 1 base, with 12 bases between them. CDR3 in DNA: TGCAGCGTTGAAGATCTGCAACAGGGGAACACCGGGGAGCTGTTTTTT. As protein: CSVEDLQQGNTGELFF.

This chain links TRBV7-9 with TRBJ2-5, with 11 bases identical to TRBD2. J gave up 3 bases and V 4 bases, and 10 bases lay outside the gene matches. The CDR3 totals 17 residues. Germline CDR1 and CDR2: SEHNR and FQNEAQ (reference sequence). CDR3 in amino acids: CASSSSRVGLAEETQYF. The CDR3 coding sequence is TGTGCCAGCAGCTCCTCTAGGGTGGGACTAGCGGAAGAGACCCAGTACTTC. The entire variable domain, with the rest obtained from reference TRBV7-9 and TRBJ2-5, is as follows: DTGVSQNPRHKITKRGQNVTFRCDPISEHNRLYWYRQTLGQGPEFLTYFQNEAQLEKSRLLSDRFSAERPKGSFSTLEIQRTEQGDSAMYLCASSSSRVGLAEETQYFGPGTRLLVL.

The rearrangement joins TRBV6-2 or TRBV6-3 to TRBJ2-1; D is undetermined. V was trimmed by 0 bases and J by 13 bases, leaving 7 bases between them. Germline CDR1 and CDR2: MNHEY and SVGEGT. There are 11 residues in the CDR3. The CDR3 sequence is CASSYSIDQFF. CDR3 DNA: TGTGCCAGCAGTTACTCGATTGATCAGTTCTTC.

V usage is TRBV13 and J usage is TRBJ2-7, with a possible D match to TRBD1 (6 bases). The CDR3 covers 14 residues. Per germline, CDR1 PRHDT and CDR2 FYEKMQ (reference sequence). V was pared by 5 bases and J by 0 bases, with 11 bases between. DNA for the CDR3: TGTGCCAGCAGCATCACAGGGAACTCCTACGAGCAGTACTTC. Its protein product is CASSITGNSYEQYF.